This T cell receptor beta chain was captured in a study of blood T cells in healthy people across ages. This clonotype turned up a few times. A J-beta primer mix and a sample-barcoded 5' primer were used in a second PCR of roughly 6 to 11 cycles. Each single sample gave us at least 2.5 million CDR3-containing paired-end reads. TCRdb itself ran the 5' RACE reads through MiXCR, one entry per CDR3 protein. The table lists some 690,000 distinct CDR3 sequences, 20% to 25% of them singletons. V trimming: 5 bases; J trimming: 5 bases; junction bases outside the gene matches: 8. Germline V gives CDR1 SQVTM, CDR2 ANQGSEA. This CDR3 has 13 residues.

This TCR was sampled from an older man in good health. Sample: blood. The rearrangement uses TRBV29-1 and TRBJ1-1; 7 nucleotides agree with TRBD1. CDR3 residues: CSVQGGLGTEAFF. For the CDR3, the DNA is TGCAGCGTTCAAGGGGGCCTGGGGACTGAAGCTTTCTTT.